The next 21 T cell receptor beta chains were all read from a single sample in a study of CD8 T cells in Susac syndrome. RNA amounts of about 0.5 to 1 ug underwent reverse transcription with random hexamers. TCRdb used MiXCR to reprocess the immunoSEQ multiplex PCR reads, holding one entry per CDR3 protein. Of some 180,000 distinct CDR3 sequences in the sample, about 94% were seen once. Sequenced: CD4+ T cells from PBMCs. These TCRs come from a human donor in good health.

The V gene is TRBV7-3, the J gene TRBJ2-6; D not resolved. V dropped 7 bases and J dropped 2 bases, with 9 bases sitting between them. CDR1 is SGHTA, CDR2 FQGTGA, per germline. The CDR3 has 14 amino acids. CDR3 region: CASTLGAGANVLTF. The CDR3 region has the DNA TGTGCCAGCACCCTCGGAGCTGGGGCCAACGTCCTGACTTTC. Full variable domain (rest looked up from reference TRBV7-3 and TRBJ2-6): GAGVSQTPSNKVTEKGKYVELRCDPISGHTALYWYRQSLGQGPEFLIYFQGTGAADDSGLPNDRFFAVRPEGSVSTLKIQRTERGDSAVYLCASTLGAGANVLTFGAGSRLTVL.

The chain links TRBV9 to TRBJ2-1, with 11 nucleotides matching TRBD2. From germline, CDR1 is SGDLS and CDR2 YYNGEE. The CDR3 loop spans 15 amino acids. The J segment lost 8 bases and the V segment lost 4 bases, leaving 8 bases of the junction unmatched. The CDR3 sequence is CASSPRLAGWDEQFF. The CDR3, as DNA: TGTGCCAGCAGCCCTCGACTAGCGGGATGGGATGAGCAGTTCTTC.

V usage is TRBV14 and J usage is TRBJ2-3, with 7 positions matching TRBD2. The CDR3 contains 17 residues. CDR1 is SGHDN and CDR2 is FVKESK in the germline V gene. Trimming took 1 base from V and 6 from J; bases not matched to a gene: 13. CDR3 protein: CASSQGLAGALRDTQYF. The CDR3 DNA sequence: TGTGCCAGCAGCCAAGGTTTGGCGGGAGCCCTTCGGGATACGCAGTATTTT.

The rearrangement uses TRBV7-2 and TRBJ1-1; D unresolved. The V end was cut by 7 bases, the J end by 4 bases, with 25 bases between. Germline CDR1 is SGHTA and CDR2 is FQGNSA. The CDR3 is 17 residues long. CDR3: CASTQPKSLGRGTEAFF. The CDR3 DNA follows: TGTGCCAGCACCCAGCCCAAAAGTCTTGGACGTGGCACTGAAGCTTTCTTT.

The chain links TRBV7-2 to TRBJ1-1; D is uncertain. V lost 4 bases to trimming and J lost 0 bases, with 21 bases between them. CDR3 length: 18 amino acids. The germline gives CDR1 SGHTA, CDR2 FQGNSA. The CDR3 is CASSSQRGVLVMNTEAFF. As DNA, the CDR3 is TGTGCCAGCAGCTCACAGCGCGGGGTCTTGGTTATGAACACTGAAGCTTTCTTT.

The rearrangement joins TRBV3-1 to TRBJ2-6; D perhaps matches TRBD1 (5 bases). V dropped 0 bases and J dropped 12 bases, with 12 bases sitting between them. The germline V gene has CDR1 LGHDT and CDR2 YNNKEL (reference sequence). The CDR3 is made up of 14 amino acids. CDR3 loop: CASSQDSQGGVLTF. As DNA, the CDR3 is TGTGCCAGCAGCCAAGATAGTCAGGGCGGCGTCCTGACTTTC.

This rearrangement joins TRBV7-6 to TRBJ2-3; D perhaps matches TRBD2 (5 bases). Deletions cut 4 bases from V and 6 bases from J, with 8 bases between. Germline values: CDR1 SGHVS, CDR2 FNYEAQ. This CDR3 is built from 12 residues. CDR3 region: CASSWTGDTQYF. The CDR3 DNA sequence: TGTGCCAGCAGCTGGACGGGGGATACGCAGTATTTT.

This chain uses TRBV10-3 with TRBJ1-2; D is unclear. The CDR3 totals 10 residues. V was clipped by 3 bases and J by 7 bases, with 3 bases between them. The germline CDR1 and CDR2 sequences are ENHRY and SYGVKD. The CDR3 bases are TGTGCCATCAGTGATGGTGGCTACACCTTC. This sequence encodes CAISDGGYTF.

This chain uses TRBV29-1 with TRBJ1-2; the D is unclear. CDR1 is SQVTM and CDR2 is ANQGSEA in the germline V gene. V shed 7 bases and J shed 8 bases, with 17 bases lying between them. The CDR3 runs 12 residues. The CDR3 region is CSGRLPVEGYTF. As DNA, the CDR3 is TGCAGCGGCAGACTACCGGTTGAGGGCTACACCTTC.

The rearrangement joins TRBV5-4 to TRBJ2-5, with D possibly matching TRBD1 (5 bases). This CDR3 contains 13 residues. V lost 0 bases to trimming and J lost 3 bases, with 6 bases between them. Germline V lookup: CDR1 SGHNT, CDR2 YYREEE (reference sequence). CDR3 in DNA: TGTGCCAGCAGCTTGGGACAGAAAGAGACCCAGTACTTC. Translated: CASSLGQKETQYF.

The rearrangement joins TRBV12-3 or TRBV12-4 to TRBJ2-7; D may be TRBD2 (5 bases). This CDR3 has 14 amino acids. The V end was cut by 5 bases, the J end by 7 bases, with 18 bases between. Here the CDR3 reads CASSRSSGSGEQYF. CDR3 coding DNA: TGTGCCAGCAGTCGATCCTCCGGATCGGGGGAGCAGTACTTC.

CDR3 protein: CASTLGIPTDTQYF. CDR3 bases: TGTGCCAGCACCCTGGGGATTCCCACAGATACGCAGTATTTT. This chain links TRBV12-3 or TRBV12-4 with TRBJ2-3; D not certain. There are 14 residues in the CDR3. The V end lost 7 bases, the J end lost 2 bases, and 13 bases lay between the germline ends.

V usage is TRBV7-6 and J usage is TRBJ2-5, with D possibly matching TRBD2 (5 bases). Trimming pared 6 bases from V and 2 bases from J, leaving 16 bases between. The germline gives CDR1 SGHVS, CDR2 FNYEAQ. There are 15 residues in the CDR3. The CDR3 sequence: CASRNPGGRQETQYF. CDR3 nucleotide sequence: TGTGCCAGCAGGAATCCAGGAGGCAGGCAAGAGACCCAGTACTTC.

The CDR3 reads CASSLSRYEQYF. CDR3 nucleotides: TGTGCCAGCAGTTTGTCTCGTTACGAGCAGTACTTC. The chain carries TRBV28 and TRBJ2-7; D is ambiguous. This CDR3 is 12 amino acids long. From germline, CDR1 is MDHEN and CDR2 SYDVKM. V lost 3 bases to trimming and J lost 4 bases, with 7 bases between them.

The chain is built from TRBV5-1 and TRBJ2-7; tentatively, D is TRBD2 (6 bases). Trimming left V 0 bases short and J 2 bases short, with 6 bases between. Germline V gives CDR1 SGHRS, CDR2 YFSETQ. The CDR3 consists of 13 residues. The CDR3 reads CASSLGRAYEQYF. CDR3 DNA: TGCGCCAGCAGCTTGGGGAGGGCCTACGAGCAGTACTTC.

CDR3 DNA: TGTGCCAGCAGCCCTCGGGGGAGGGGGGAAGAGACCCAGTACTTC. It encodes CASSPRGRGEETQYF. The V call is TRBV7-2, the J call TRBJ2-5, with a weak D call TRBD2 (7 bases). The CDR3 has 15 residues. Looked up from germline, CDR1 is SGHTA and CDR2 is FQGNSA. Trimming took off 5 bases at V and 3 bases at J, with 16 bases between the two ends.

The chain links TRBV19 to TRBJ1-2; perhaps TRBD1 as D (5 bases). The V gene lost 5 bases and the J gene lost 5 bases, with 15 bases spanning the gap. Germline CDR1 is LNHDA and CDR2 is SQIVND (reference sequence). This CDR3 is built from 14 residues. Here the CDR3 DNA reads TGTGCCAGTAGTCTCTCTCCCGGGGCTTATGGCTACACCTTC. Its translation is CASSLSPGAYGYTF.

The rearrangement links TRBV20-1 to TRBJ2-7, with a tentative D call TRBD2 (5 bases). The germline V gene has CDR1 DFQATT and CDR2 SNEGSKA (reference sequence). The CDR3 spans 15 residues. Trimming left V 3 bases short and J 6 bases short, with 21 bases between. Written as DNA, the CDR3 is TGCAGTGCTAGTCCCCCCGCGCCCGCCCGGGGCGAGCAGTACTTC. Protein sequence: CSASPPAPARGEQYF.

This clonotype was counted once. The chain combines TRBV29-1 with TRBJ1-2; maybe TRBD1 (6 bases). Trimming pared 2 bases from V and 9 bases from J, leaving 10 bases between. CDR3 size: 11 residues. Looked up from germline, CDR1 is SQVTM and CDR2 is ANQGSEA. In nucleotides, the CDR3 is TGCAGCGTTGAAACAGGGAGGAGCTACACCTTC. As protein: CSVETGRSYTF.

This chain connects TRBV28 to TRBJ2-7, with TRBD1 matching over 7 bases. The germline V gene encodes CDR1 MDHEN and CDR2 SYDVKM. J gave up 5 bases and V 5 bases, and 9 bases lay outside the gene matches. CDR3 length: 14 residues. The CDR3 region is CASSLDRVINEQYF. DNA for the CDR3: TGTGCCAGCAGTCTCGACAGGGTTATAAACGAGCAGTACTTC.

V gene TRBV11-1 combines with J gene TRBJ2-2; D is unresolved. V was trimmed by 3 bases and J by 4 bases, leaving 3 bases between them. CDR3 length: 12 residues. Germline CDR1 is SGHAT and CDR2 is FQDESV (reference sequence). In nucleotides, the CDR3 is TGTGCCAGCAGCTTCCTCACCGGGGAGCTGTTTTTT. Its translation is CASSFLTGELFF.